This entry describes one T cell receptor beta chain. A second PCR, run for about 7 to 11 cycles, used a sample-barcoded 5' primer plus a J-beta primer mix. Each CDR3 protein gets one entry after TCRdb re-called the 5' RACE reads with MiXCR. The repertoire holds approximately 1.5 million distinct CDR3 sequences, with around 40% as singletons. These data originate in a study of blood T cells in healthy people across ages. There are 13 residues in the CDR3. Trimming pared 4 bases from V and 7 bases from J, leaving 13 bases between. Germline assignment: CDR1 SEHNR and CDR2 FQNEAQ (reference sequence). The clonotype was recovered from a woman under 30 in good health. Input material: blood. The rearrangement links TRBV7-9 to TRBJ1-1, with TRBD1 as a possible D gene (5 bases). Here the CDR3 DNA reads TGTGCCAGCAGCTCTGTGGGGGACGGTGAAGCTTTCTTT. It is translated as CASSSVGDGEAFF.